Below are 21 T cell receptor beta chains sequenced from a single sample in a study of cytomegalovirus exposure and HLA in healthy donors. The study ran its PCR with 60 Vbeta and 13 Jbeta primers. The assay was immunoSEQ multiplex PCR, and TCRdb's table has in-frame clones only and misses some. The table shows approximately 220,000 clones, with approximately 80% occurring only once. Sequences were obtained from PBMCs. The source of these receptors is a girl under 18 in good health and CMV-seronegative.

V gene TRBV4-2 combines with J gene TRBJ2-7; 7 nucleotides match TRBD1. CDR3 length: 15 residues. Germline values: CDR1 LGHNA, CDR2 YNFKEQ. The junction had 9 bases not matched to a gene; V was cut back by 3 bases and J by 4 bases. This CDR3 is CASSQGTARPYEQYF. The CDR3, as DNA: TGTGCCAGCAGCCAGGGGACAGCTAGACCATACGAGCAGTACTTC.

The chain uses TRBV7-9 and TRBJ2-3; D is unresolved. Germline CDR1 SEHNR, CDR2 FQNEAQ (reference sequence). This CDR3 is built from 13 residues. Deletions cut 2 bases from V and 2 bases from J, with 5 bases between. The CDR3 spells CASSLHSTDTQYF. CDR3 nucleotide sequence: TGTGCCAGCAGCTTACACTCCACAGATACGCAGTATTTT.

The chain couples TRBV7-8 to TRBJ2-4, with D possibly matching TRBD2 (7 bases). V lost 6 bases to trimming and J lost 7 bases, with 16 bases between them. The CDR3 runs 14 residues. Germline V CDR1 and CDR2: SGHVS, FQNEAQ. CDR3 sequence reads: CASRKGGPGNIQYF. Here the CDR3 DNA reads TGTGCCAGCAGAAAGGGGGGGCCGGGGAACATTCAGTACTTC.

V gene TRBV7-2 combines with J gene TRBJ1-5; no firm D call. This CDR3 contains 12 residues. The germline V and J ends were trimmed by 3 bases and 3 bases, with 3 bases remaining between them. Germline CDR1 is SGHTA and CDR2 is FQGNSA. In DNA form, the CDR3 reads TGTGCCAGCAGCTTTAACAATCAGCCCCAGCATTTT. As protein: CASSFNNQPQHF.

The rearrangement uses TRBV18 and TRBJ2-1; 14 bases align to TRBD2. The junction had 9 bases not matched to a gene; V was cut back by 5 bases and J by 9 bases. Germline V gene lookup returns CDR1 KGHSH and CDR2 LQKENI. CDR3 length equals 16 residues. The chain's CDR3 is CASSSGLAGALTEQFF. Written as DNA, the CDR3 is TGTGCCAGCTCATCGGGACTAGCGGGAGCGCTTACTGAGCAGTTCTTC. The variable domain in full, completed from reference TRBV18 and TRBJ2-1, reads NAGVMQNPRHLVRRRGQEARLRCSPMKGHSHVYWYRQLPEEGLKFMVYLQKENIIDESGMPKERFSAEFPKEGPSILRIQQVVRGDSAAYFCASSSGLAGALTEQFFGPGTRLTVL.

The V gene is TRBV10-1, the J gene TRBJ1-1; 10 positions match TRBD1. V lost 4 bases and J lost 7; bases outside the gene matches: 3. Germline CDR1 WNHNN, CDR2 SYGVQD (reference sequence). The CDR3 loop spans 13 amino acids. The CDR3 sequence is CASSVDRGREAFF. The CDR3 DNA is TGCGCCAGCAGTGTAGACAGGGGGCGTGAAGCTTTCTTT.

The V and J genes are TRBV7-9 and TRBJ2-5, with TRBD2 matching over 8 bases. Germline values: CDR1 SEHNR, CDR2 FQNEAQ (reference sequence). With V trimmed by 6 bases and J by 1 base, 4 bases remained unmatched. CDR3 length equals 14 residues. Here the CDR3 reads CASSFSGGQETQYF. CDR3 in DNA: TGTGCCAGCAGTTTCAGCGGGGGCCAAGAGACCCAGTACTTC.

CDR3 nucleotides: TGTGCCAGCAGTTACGGCACAGGAAGCTATGGCTACACCTTC. Translation gives CASSYGTGSYGYTF. The chain uses TRBV6-5 and TRBJ1-2; D is possibly TRBD1 (5 bases). Germline CDR1 is MNHEY and CDR2 is SVGAGI. CDR3 length: 14 amino acids. The V and J ends lost 2 bases and 4 bases respectively, with 11 bases between them.

This chain connects TRBV19 to TRBJ2-4; D is undetermined. CDR1 and CDR2 (germline): LNHDA, SQIVND (reference sequence). Trimming stripped 6 bases from V and 0 bases from J, with 3 bases between. CDR3 size: 12 residues. The CDR3 nucleotides are TGTGCCAGTAGCTTAGCCAAAAACATTCAGTACTTC. Amino acid sequence: CASSLAKNIQYF.

The rearrangement uses TRBV4-2 and TRBJ2-1; tentative D call: TRBD1 (6 bases). The ends were cut back, 4 bases at V and 5 bases at J, with 12 bases in the middle. Germline-derived CDR1 and CDR2 are LGHNA and YNFKEQ. This CDR3 spans 14 amino acids. The CDR3 loop reads CASSLTGFDNEQFF. CDR3 in DNA: TGTGCCAGCAGCCTCACAGGGTTCGACAATGAGCAGTTCTTC.

In its sample, this clone was seen once. V and J are TRBV5-1 and TRBJ1-1; TRBD1 might be the D (6 bases). V gave up 2 bases and J gave up 6 bases, with 8 bases separating them. The CDR3 covers 12 residues. CDR1 is SGHRS, CDR2 YFSETQ, per germline. This CDR3 is CASSFRGAEAFF. The CDR3 DNA reads as TGCGCCAGCAGCTTCAGGGGCGCTGAAGCTTTCTTT. The full variable domain, with the rest looked up from reference TRBV5-1 and TRBJ1-1, is KAGVTQTPRYLIKTRGQQVTLSCSPISGHRSVSWYQQTPGQGLQFLFEYFSETQRNKGNFPGRFSGRQFSNSRSEMNVSTLELGDSALYLCASSFRGAEAFFGQGTRLTVV.

This rearrangement joins TRBV10-2 to TRBJ2-7, with TRBD2 identical over 8 bases. The length of the CDR3 is 14 residues. CDR1 is WSHSY, CDR2 SAAADI, per germline. The junction had 10 bases not matched to a gene; V was cut back by 11 bases and J by 1 base. The chain's CDR3 is CASRGSGTSYEQYF. For the CDR3, the DNA is TGCGCCTCCCGGGGTAGCGGGACTTCCTACGAGCAGTACTTC.

The genes are TRBV30 and TRBJ2-7, with D perhaps matching TRBD1 (5 bases). Germline loops: CDR1 GTSNPN, CDR2 SVGIG (reference sequence). The length of the CDR3 is 14 residues. Trimming removed 5 bases at V and 6 bases at J, with 20 bases between. CDR3 region: CAWDRAWGRTEQYF. The CDR3 region has the DNA TGTGCCTGGGACCGCGCATGGGGCCGAACCGAGCAGTACTTC.

This rearrangement joins TRBV5-4 to TRBJ2-5; TRBD2 matches at 7 bases. Germline assignment: CDR1 SGHNT and CDR2 YYREEE (reference sequence). CDR3 size: 14 residues. V was clipped by 0 bases and J by 5 bases; unmatched bases: 4. This chain's CDR3 is CASSLEPGGETQYF. The CDR3 bases are TGTGCCAGCAGCTTGGAGCCCGGGGGGGAGACCCAGTACTTC.

The V and J genes are TRBV6-5 and TRBJ2-1, with D tentatively TRBD2 (6 bases). Trimming stripped 4 bases from V and 0 bases from J, with 13 bases between. Germline V CDR1 and CDR2: MNHEY, SVGAGI. The CDR3 consists of 16 residues. The CDR3 region is CASSWDFLSSYNEQFF. As DNA, the CDR3 is TGTGCCAGCAGTTGGGACTTTTTGAGCTCCTACAATGAGCAGTTCTTC.

The rearrangement joins TRBV7-2 to TRBJ2-7, with TRBD1 identical over 7 bases. The germline gives CDR1 SGHTA, CDR2 FQGNSA. The V and J ends lost 0 bases and 5 bases, in that order; junction bases with no gene match: 1. This CDR3 contains 13 residues. Written as DNA, the CDR3 is TGTGCCAGCAGCTTAGCCAGGGGGAACGAGCAGTACTTC. Protein sequence: CASSLARGNEQYF.

The genes are TRBV4-2 and TRBJ2-7; 15 bases are a match to TRBD2. This CDR3 is 17 amino acids long. V lost 4 bases to trimming and J lost 2 bases; unmatched junction nucleotides: 6. Germline V lookup: CDR1 LGHNA, CDR2 YNFKEQ. CDR3 amino acids: CASSLGTSGRMAYEQYF. The DNA of the CDR3 is TGTGCCAGCAGCCTGGGGACTAGCGGGAGGATGGCCTACGAGCAGTACTTC.

The chain is built from TRBV19 and TRBJ2-2; D is possibly TRBD2 (6 bases). The ends were cut back, 5 bases at V and 4 bases at J, with 17 bases in the middle. This CDR3 contains 16 residues. Per the germline V gene, CDR1 is LNHDA and CDR2 is SQIVND (reference sequence). The CDR3 protein is CASSGDIGAGTGELFF. The DNA of the CDR3 is TGTGCCAGTAGTGGGGATATCGGAGCGGGCACCGGGGAGCTGTTTTTT.

The chain recombines TRBV5-6 with TRBJ1-5, with a weak D call TRBD1 (5 bases). V was shortened by 6 bases and J by 4 bases, with 17 bases between the two germline ends. CDR1 and CDR2 (germline): SGHDT, YYEEEE. CDR3 size: 15 residues. The CDR3 nucleotides are TGTGCCAGCATCAAGGCGGGGGTTAAAAATCAGCCCCAGCATTTT. It specifies CASIKAGVKNQPQHF.

This clone showed up just a few times. The genes are TRBV4-2 and TRBJ1-5; a possible D gene is TRBD1 (6 bases). The V end lost 1 base, the J end lost 1 base, and 11 bases lay between the germline ends. This CDR3 contains 16 residues. Germline CDR1 reads LGHNA; CDR2 reads YNFKEQ. This CDR3 reads CASSQGEGVSNQPQHF. The CDR3 DNA reads TGTGCCAGCAGCCAAGGGGAGGGGGTCAGCAATCAGCCCCAGCATTTT.

This clone was counted once. The J gene is TRBJ1-2, the V gene TRBV28; D is possibly TRBD1 (5 bases). Between the trimmed V and J ends, which lost 5 bases and 7 bases, there was a span of 20 bases. The germline gives CDR1 MDHEN, CDR2 SYDVKM. The CDR3 contains 15 residues. The CDR3 region has the DNA TGTGCCAGCAGTACCAGGGTAAACACGTCTTCTGGCTACACCTTC. It yields the protein CASSTRVNTSSGYTF.